The 20 T cell receptor delta chains reported below all come from one sample, sequenced in a study of Vδ1+ human thymocytes. For these receptors, no antigen is known. General observations from the study: In the thymus, TRG and TRD repertoires looked highly polyclonal with Gaussian CDR3 lengths.

The template was reverse-transcribed extracted RNA. Multiplex PCR used pooled V-gene forward primers and a constant-region reverse primer to amplify CDR3s. TCRdb re-analyzed the multiplex PCR reads via CATT. In the table there are fewer than 30,000 delta-chain clones, more than 6% of which are singletons. Material: Vdelta1+ gamma-delta thymocytes from the thymus. The subset is: FACS-sorted CD3+ TCRalphabeta- TCRVdelta1+ TCRVdelta2- thymocytes. These receptors were obtained from a girl under three years old who had congenital heart surgery.

The J gene is TRDJ1, the V gene TRDV1, with 13 bases lining up with TRDD3. Germline V gene data show CDR1 as TSWWSYY and CDR2 as QGS. The CDR3 covers 25 residues. V lost 3 bases, J lost 6 bases, and 34 bases stayed unmatched. The CDR3 sequence: CALGDGTLYFLLGDTQGLGAHKLIF. The DNA of the CDR3 is TGTGCTCTTGGGGACGGGACTCTTTACTTCCTACTGGGGGATACGCAAGGACTGGGGGCTCATAAACTCATCTTT.

In its sample, this clone was seen a few times. The gene calls are TRDV1 and TRDJ1, with 7 bases lining up with TRDD3. Germline trimming cut 2 bases from V and 0 bases from J; bases unmatched to any gene: 15. In germline, CDR1 is TSWWSYY, CDR2 QGS. The CDR3 runs 19 residues. CDR3 in amino acids: CALGESPGGSHGYTDKLIF. For the CDR3, the DNA is TGTGCTCTTGGGGAATCTCCTGGGGGCTCCCACGGGTACACCGATAAACTCATCTTT.

For this clone: Just one base apart from a much larger clone, this may be a read error. Other DNA sequences in this sample translate to the same CDR3. The chain is built from TRDV2 and TRDJ1; TRDD3 matches at 10 bases. The CDR3 spans 16 residues. Germline V gene sequence: CDR1 GEAIGNYY, CDR2 EKD. CDR3 in DNA: TGTGCTTGTGACATACTGGGGGATTTGTTGGGCGATAAACTCATCTTT. Residues: CACDILGDLLGDKLIF.

The table lists this clone with a few counts. V is TRDV1 and J is TRDJ1; TRDD3 matches 11 bases. This CDR3 contains 22 residues. V dropped 3 bases and J dropped 5; count of bases not matched to a gene: 26. The V gene's germline CDR1 is TSWWSYY and CDR2 QGS. The CDR3 nucleotides are TGTGCTCTTGGGGATCGGTTCCTTCTGGGGGATACAAGGGTCATCGTCACTGATAAACTCATCTTT. As protein: CALGDRFLLGDTRVIVTDKLIF.

This clone was observed a handful of times. The chain is built from TRDV1 and TRDJ1, with 9 bases matching TRDD3. CDR1 and CDR2 from the germline V gene are TSWWSYY and QGS. The CDR3 has 18 residues. J gave up 3 bases and V 0 bases, and 11 bases lay outside the gene matches. The CDR3 is CALGELLFVGDTPDKLIF. As DNA, the CDR3 is TGTGCTCTTGGGGAACTACTTTTCGTCGGGGATACGCCCGATAAACTCATCTTT.

J is TRDJ1 and V is TRDV1; a weak D match, TRDD3 (7 bases). The V and J ends lost 1 base and 4 bases respectively, with 46 bases between them. CDR1 and CDR2 from the germline V gene are TSWWSYY and QGS. The CDR3 extends over 26 amino acids. Here the CDR3 reads CALGEPPSHDDIYRDTYPPGDDKLIF. The CDR3 bases are TGTGCTCTTGGGGAACCCCCTTCCCACGACGATATTTATCGGGATACCTACCCTCCGGGGGACGATAAACTCATCTTT.

This chain joins TRDV1 and TRDJ1, with TRDD2 identical over 8 bases. CDR1 and CDR2 from the germline V gene are TSWWSYY and QGS. With V trimmed by 1 base and J by 1 base, 32 bases remained unmatched. CDR3 size: 25 residues. The DNA of the CDR3 is TGTGCTCTTGGGGAACCGGGGGACCCCTGTATGGGCTTCCTACGTTTCCGGGGGCTCACCGATAAACTCATCTTT. Protein product: CALGEPGDPCMGFLRFRGLTDKLIF.

The chain employs TRDV2 and TRDJ1; possibly TRDD1 or TRDD3 for D (5 bases each). Germline assignment: CDR1 GEAIGNYY and CDR2 EKD. The V gene lost 0 bases and the J gene lost 0 bases, with 37 bases spanning the gap. This CDR3 contains 24 residues. The CDR3 spells CACDTVMYWRIQKIIAKYTDKLIF. The DNA of the CDR3 is TGTGCCTGTGACACCGTGATGTACTGGAGGATTCAGAAAATAATAGCGAAGTACACCGATAAACTCATCTTT.

This chain links TRDV1 with TRDJ1, with TRDD2 matching over 8 bases. The CDR3 contains 23 residues. J lost 0 bases, V lost 5 bases, and 29 bases had no gene match. Germline V lookup: CDR1 TSWWSYY, CDR2 QGS. As DNA, the CDR3 is TGTGCTCTTGGGTCCCAAGGCCTTCCTAAACCTTGGGGTTATGAGCCTTACACCGATAAACTCATCTTT. This sequence encodes CALGSQGLPKPWGYEPYTDKLIF.

A few counts support this clone. The chain combines TRDV1 with TRDJ1; perhaps TRDD2 as D (5 bases). The germline gives CDR1 TSWWSYY, CDR2 QGS. CDR3 length equals 16 residues. V was trimmed by 2 bases and J by 8 bases, leaving 21 bases between them. CDR3 protein: CALGEFPTWRTGKLIF. CDR3 sequence (DNA): TGTGCTCTTGGGGAATTCCCTACCTGGAGGACGGGGAAACTCATCTTT.

The chain recombines TRDV1 with TRDJ1; the match to TRDD3 covers 10 bases. Germline assignment: CDR1 TSWWSYY and CDR2 QGS. CDR3 length: 18 amino acids. The J segment lost 3 bases and the V segment lost 2 bases, leaving 12 bases of the junction unmatched. The CDR3 sequence is CALGEVLTVLGDSDKLIF. The CDR3 DNA is TGTGCTCTTGGGGAAGTACTTACGGTACTGGGGGATTCCGATAAACTCATCTTT.

This clone came up a few times. The V call is TRDV1, the J call TRDJ1; 9 bases fit TRDD3. V was clipped by 1 base and J by 4 bases; unmatched bases: 34. CDR1 TSWWSYY and CDR2 QGS come from the germline V gene. The CDR3 loop spans 25 amino acids. CDR3 nucleotides: TGTGCTCTTGGGGAACCGTCCCCCCTGGGTCGTACTGGGGGACCAACGCGTGGGGTAGGCGATAAACTCATCTTT. It codes for CALGEPSPLGRTGGPTRGVGDKLIF.

This clone was counted between two and nine times. The chain combines TRDV1 with TRDJ1; 7 bases align to TRDD3. After removal of 1 base from V and 0 bases from J, the junction contained 23 bases not matched to a gene. The CDR3 is made up of 22 amino acids. Germline values: CDR1 TSWWSYY, CDR2 QGS. The CDR3 DNA reads as TGTGCTCTTGGGGAACAATTGGGGGGGTCCAACTGGGGATATCGGTACACCGATAAACTCATCTTT. Translation: CALGEQLGGSNWGYRYTDKLIF.

The sample holds a few counts of this clone. The chain employs TRDV1 and TRDJ1; 7 bases line up with TRDD3. This CDR3 has 13 residues. Looked up from germline, CDR1 is TSWWSYY and CDR2 is QGS. V was pared by 1 base and J by 7 bases, with 3 bases of the junction left unmatched. The DNA of the CDR3 is TGTGCTCTTGGGGAACGGGATACTGGTAAACTCATCTTT. The encoded protein is CALGERDTGKLIF.

The rearrangement links TRDV1 to TRDJ2; tentative D call: TRDD3 (6 bases). V lost 4 bases and J lost 1, with 19 bases in between. Germline values: CDR1 TSWWSYY, CDR2 QGS. The CDR3 runs to 18 residues. CDR3: CALGVVPDDTGLTAQLFF. The CDR3 bases are TGTGCTCTTGGGGTTGTCCCGGATGATACGGGTTTGACAGCACAACTCTTCTTT.

This clone turned up a few times. This chain joins TRDV1 and TRDJ1, with D perhaps TRDD3 (5 bases). Looked up from germline, CDR1 is TSWWSYY and CDR2 is QGS. Trimming took off 3 bases at V and 9 bases at J, with 35 bases between the two ends. The CDR3 contains 20 residues. The CDR3 bases are TGTGCTCTTGGGGATACTACACCGGGGGCGGCCACTACTGTTTCCACGGAACTCATCTTT. The encoded protein is CALGDTTPGAATTVSTELIF.

This clone occurred a few times. The chain has TRDV1 and TRDJ1, with 8 nucleotides matching TRDD3. Germline V gene sequence: CDR1 TSWWSYY, CDR2 QGS. The junction had 20 bases not matched to a gene; V was cut back by 1 base and J by 1 base. This CDR3 region has 21 residues. The CDR3 nucleotides read TGTGCTCTTGGGGAACGCCCCAAAGACGAGCTGGGGGAGGCACCCACCGATAAACTCATCTTT. It translates to CALGERPKDELGEAPTDKLIF.

This clone was picked up a small number of times. This chain joins TRDV1 and TRDJ1, with TRDD2 identical over 7 bases. CDR1 and CDR2 from the germline V gene are TSWWSYY and QGS. The CDR3 spans 23 residues. Germline trimming cut 4 bases from V and 6 bases from J; bases unmatched to any gene: 35. CDR3 sequence reads: CALGGLVVPTDPYYRLPGYKLIF. DNA for the CDR3: TGTGCTCTTGGGGGACTAGTAGTTCCTACTGATCCCTATTATCGCCTACCCGGATATAAACTCATCTTT.

The rearrangement uses TRDV1 and TRDJ1, with TRDD3 identical over 11 bases. Germline V CDR1 and CDR2: TSWWSYY, QGS. V lost 3 bases and J lost 3; bases outside the gene matches: 21. The CDR3 loop spans 21 amino acids. This chain's CDR3 is CALGEILYVGGYGGYADKLIF. The CDR3 nucleotides are TGTGCTCTTGGGGAGATACTATATGTTGGGGGATATGGGGGATACGCCGATAAACTCATCTTT.

The rearrangement joins TRDV1 to TRDJ1, with 9 nucleotides matching TRDD3. The CDR3 length is 18 residues. The V segment lost 0 bases and the J segment 10 bases; nucleotides outside the gene matches: 18. Germline CDR1 reads TSWWSYY; CDR2 reads QGS. CDR3 sequence reads: CALGELAPYDGGIQALIF. The CDR3 coding sequence is TGTGCTCTTGGGGAACTGGCCCCCTACGACGGGGGGATACAGGCACTCATCTTT.